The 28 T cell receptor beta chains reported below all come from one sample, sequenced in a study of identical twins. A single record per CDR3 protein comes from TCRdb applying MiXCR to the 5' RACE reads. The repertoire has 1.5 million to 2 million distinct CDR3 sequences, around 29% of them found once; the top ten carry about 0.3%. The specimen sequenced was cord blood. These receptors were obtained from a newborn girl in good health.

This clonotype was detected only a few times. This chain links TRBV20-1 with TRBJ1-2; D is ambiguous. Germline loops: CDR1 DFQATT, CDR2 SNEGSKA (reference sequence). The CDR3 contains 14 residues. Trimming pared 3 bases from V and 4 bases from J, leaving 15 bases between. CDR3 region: CSASAAGRIYGYTF. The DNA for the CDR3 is TGCAGTGCTAGCGCAGCGGGGAGAATCTATGGCTACACCTTC.

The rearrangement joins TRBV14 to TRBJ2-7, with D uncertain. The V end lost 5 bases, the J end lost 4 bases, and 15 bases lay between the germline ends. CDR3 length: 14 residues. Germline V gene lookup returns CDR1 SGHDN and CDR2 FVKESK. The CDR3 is CASSALSVKYEQYF. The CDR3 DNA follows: TGTGCCAGCAGCGCCCTCTCGGTTAAATACGAGCAGTACTTC. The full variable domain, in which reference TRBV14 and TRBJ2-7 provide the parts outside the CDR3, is EAGVTQFPSHSVIEKGQTVTLRCDPISGHDNLYWYRRVMGKEIKFLLHFVKESKQDESGMPNNRFLAERTGGTYSTLKVQPAELEDSGVYFCASSALSVKYEQYFGPGTRLTVT.

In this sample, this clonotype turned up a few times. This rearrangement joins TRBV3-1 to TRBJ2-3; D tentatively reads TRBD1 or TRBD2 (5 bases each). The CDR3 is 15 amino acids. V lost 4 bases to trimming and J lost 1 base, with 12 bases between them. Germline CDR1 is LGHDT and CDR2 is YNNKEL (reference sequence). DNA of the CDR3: TGTGCCAGCAGCCGGTATGGGGGAGGCACAGATACGCAGTATTTT. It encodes CASSRYGGGTDTQYF.

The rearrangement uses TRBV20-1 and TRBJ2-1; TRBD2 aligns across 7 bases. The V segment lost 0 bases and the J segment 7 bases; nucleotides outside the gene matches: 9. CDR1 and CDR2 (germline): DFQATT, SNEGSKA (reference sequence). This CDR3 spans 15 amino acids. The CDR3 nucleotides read TGCAGTGCTAGAGATGGGGGGGGAGTCGGGAATGAGCAGTTCTTC. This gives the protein CSARDGGGVGNEQFF.

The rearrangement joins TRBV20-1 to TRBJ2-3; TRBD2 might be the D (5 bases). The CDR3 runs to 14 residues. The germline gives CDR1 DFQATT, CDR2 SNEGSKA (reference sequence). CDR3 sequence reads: CSGEPGSSTDTQYF. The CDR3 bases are TGCAGCGGAGAGCCGGGATCTAGCACAGATACGCAGTATTTT.

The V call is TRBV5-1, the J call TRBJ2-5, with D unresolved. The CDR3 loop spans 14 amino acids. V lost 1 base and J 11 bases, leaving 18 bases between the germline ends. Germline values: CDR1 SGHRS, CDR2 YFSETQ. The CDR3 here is CASSLNGFSDEQYF. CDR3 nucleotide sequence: TGCGCCAGCAGCTTGAACGGGTTCAGCGATGAGCAGTACTTC.

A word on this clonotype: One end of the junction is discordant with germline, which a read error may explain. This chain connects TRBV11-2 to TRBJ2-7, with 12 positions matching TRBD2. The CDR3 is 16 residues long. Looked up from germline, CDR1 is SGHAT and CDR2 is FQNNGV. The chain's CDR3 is CAGSSIRLAGDYEQYF. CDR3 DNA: TGTGCCGGCAGCTCCATACGACTAGCGGGAGACTACGAGCAGTACTTC.

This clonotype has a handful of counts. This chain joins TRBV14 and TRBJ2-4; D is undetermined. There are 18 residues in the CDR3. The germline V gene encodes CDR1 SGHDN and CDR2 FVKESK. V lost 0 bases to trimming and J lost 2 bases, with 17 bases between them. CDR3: CASSQDLRGYSPKNIQYF. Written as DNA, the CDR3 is TGTGCCAGCAGCCAAGATTTGCGAGGATACAGTCCCAAAAACATTCAGTACTTC.

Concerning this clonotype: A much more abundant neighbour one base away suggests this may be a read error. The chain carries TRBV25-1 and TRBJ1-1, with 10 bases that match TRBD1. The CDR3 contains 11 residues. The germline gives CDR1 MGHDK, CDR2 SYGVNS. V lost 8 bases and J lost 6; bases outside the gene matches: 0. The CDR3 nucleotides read TGTGCCAGCGGACAGGGGGCTGAAGCTTTCTTT. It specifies CASGQGAEAFF.

This chain's CDR3 is CASSKSFGGNTEAFF. DNA for the CDR3: TGTGCCAGCAGTAAGAGTTTCGGGGGGAACACTGAAGCTTTCTTT. The V and J genes are TRBV6-5 and TRBJ1-1; weak D call: TRBD1 (5 bases). Trimming left V 5 bases short and J 1 base short, with 14 bases between. CDR3 size: 15 residues. Germline CDR1 reads MNHEY; CDR2 reads SVGAGI.

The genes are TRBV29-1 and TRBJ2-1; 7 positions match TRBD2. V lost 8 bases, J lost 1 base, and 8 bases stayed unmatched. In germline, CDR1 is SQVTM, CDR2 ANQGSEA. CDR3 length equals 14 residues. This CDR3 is CSFKRDRSYNEQFF. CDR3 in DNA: TGCAGCTTTAAGCGGGATAGGTCCTACAATGAGCAGTTCTTC.

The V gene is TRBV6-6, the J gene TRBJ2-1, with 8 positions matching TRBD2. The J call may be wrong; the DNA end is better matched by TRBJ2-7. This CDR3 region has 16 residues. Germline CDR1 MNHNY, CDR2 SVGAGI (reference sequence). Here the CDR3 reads CASSYSLAGSYNEQYF. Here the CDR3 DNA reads TGTGCCAGCAGTTACTCCCTAGCGGGCTCCTACAATGAGCAGTACTTC.

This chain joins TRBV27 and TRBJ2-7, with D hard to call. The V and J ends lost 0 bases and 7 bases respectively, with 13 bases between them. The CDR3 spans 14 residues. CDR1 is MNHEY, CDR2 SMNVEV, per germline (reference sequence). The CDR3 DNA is TGTGCCAGCAGTTTATCGGGCTACTTCCCGGAGCAGTACTTC. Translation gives CASSLSGYFPEQYF.

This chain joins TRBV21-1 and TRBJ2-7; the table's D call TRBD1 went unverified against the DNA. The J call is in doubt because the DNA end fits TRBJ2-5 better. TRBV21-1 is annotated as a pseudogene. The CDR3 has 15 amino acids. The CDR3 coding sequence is TGTGCCAGCAGCAAAGCTCACAGGGGGAGGGAGACCCAGTACTTC. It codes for CASSKAHRGRETQYF.

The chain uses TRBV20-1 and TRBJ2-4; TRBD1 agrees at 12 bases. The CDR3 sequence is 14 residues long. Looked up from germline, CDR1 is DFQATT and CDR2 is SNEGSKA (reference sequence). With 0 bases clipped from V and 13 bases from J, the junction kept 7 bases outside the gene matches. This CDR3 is CSARDGTGGNEQYF. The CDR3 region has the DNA TGCAGTGCTAGAGATGGGACAGGGGGCAATGAGCAGTACTTC.

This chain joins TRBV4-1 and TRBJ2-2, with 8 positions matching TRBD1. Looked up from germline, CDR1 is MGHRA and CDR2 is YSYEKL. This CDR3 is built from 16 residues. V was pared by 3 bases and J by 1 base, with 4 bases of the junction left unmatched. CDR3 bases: TGCGCCAGCAGCCATCTACAGGGGGTGAACACCGGGGAGCTGTTTTTT. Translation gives CASSHLQGVNTGELFF.

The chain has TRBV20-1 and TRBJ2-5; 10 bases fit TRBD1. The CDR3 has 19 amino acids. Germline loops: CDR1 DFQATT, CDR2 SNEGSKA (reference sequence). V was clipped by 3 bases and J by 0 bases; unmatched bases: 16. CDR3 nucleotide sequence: TGCAGTGCTAGTTCCCCACCGGGACAGGGGAAGACGTACCAAGAGACCCAGTACTTC. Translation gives CSASSPPGQGKTYQETQYF.

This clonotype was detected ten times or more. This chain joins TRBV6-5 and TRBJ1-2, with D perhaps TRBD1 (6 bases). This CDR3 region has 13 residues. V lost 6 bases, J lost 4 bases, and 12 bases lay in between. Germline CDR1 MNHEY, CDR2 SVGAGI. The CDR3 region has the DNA TGTGCCAGCAGCCGCGGACAGTTCTATGGCTACACCTTC. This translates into CASSRGQFYGYTF.

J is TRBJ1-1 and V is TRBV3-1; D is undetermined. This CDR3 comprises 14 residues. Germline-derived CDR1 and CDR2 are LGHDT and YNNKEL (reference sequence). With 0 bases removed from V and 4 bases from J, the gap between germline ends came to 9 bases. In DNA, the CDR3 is TGTGCCAGCAGCCAAGACAAAAGGGCCACTGAAGCTTTCTTT. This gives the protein CASSQDKRATEAFF. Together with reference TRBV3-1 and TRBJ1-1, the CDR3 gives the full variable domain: DTAVSQTPKYLVTQMGNDKSIKCEQNLGHDTMYWYKQDSKKFLKIMFSYNNKELIINETVPNRFSPKSPDKAHLNLHINSLELGDSAVYFCASSQDKRATEAFFGQGTRLTVV.

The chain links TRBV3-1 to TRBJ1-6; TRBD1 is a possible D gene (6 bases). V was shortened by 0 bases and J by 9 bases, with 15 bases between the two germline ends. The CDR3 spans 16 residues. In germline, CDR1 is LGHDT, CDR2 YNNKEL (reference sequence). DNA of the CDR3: TGTGCCAGCAGCCAAGATTCAGGGGCCGGTAGTTCACCCCTCCACTTT. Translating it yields CASSQDSGAGSSPLHF.

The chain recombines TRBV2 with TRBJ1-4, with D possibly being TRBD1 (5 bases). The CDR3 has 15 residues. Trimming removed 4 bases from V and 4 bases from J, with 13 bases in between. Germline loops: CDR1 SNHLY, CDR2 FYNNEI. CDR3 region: CASSADRTNNEKLFF. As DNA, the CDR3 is TGTGCCAGCAGTGCCGACAGAACTAATAATGAAAAACTGTTTTTT. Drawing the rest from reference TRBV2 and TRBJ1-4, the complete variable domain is EPEVTQTPSHQVTQMGQEVILRCVPISNHLYFYWYRQILGQKVEFLVSFYNNEISEKSEIFDDQFSVERPDGSNFTLKIRSTKLEDSAMYFCASSADRTNNEKLFFGSGTQLSVL.

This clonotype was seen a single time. In nucleotides, the CDR3 is TGTGCCAGCAGCCAAGATAATGGGGGGGCCGAGGCGTACTTC. It yields the protein CASSQDNGGAEAYF. The chain joins TRBV3-1 to TRBJ2-5; TRBD2 is a possible D gene (7 bases). With 0 bases removed from V and 13 bases from J, the gap between germline ends came to 18 bases. The CDR3 totals 14 residues. Germline lookup yields CDR1 LGHDT and CDR2 YNNKEL (reference sequence).

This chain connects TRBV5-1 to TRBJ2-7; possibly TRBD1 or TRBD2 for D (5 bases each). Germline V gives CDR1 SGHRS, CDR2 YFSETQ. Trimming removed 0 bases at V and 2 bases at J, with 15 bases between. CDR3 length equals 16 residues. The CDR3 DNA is TGCGCCAGCAGCTTGGCCCCGGGACCGGCACCCTACGAGCAGTACTTC. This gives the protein CASSLAPGPAPYEQYF.

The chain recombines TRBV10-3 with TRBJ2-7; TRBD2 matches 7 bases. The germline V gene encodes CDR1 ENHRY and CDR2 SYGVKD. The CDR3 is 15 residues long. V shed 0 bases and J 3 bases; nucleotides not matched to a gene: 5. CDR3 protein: CAISESETSYYEQYF. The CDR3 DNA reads TGTGCCATCAGTGAGTCAGAGACTAGCTACTACGAGCAGTACTTC.

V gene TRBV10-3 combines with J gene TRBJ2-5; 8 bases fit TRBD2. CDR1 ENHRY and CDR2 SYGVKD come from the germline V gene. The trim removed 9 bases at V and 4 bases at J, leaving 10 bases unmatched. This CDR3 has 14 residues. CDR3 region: CAMGREGLGETQYF. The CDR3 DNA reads TGTGCCATGGGCCGGGAGGGCCTCGGAGAGACCCAGTACTTC.

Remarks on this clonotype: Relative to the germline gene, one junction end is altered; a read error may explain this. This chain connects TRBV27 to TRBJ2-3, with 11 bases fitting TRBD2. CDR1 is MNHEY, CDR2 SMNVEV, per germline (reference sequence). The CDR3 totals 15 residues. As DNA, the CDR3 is TGTGCCGGCAGTGACGGGACTAGCGGTGGCTATACGCAGTATTTT. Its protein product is CAGSDGTSGGYTQYF.

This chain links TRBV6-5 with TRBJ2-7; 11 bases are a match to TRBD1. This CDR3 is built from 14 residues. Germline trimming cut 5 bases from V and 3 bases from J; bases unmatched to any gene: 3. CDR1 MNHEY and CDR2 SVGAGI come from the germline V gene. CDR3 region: CASSGQGAGYEQYF. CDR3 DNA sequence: TGTGCCAGCAGTGGACAGGGGGCAGGCTACGAGCAGTACTTC.

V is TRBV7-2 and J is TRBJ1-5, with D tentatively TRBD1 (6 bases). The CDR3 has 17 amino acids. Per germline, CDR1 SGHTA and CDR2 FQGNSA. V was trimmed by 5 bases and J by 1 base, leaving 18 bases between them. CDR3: CASSPTPGTPSNQPQHF. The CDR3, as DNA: TGTGCCAGCAGCCCCACTCCCGGGACACCCAGCAATCAGCCCCAGCATTTT.